These 10 T cell receptor beta chains share one sample of origin, sequenced in a study of T cell changes during pregnancy in multiple sclerosis (dated by TCRdb to the late 2010s). The library was prepared using the immunoSEQ multiplex PCR assay. TCRdb's version of the immuneACCESS table is confined to in-frame rearrangements and falls short of the full clone set. An unresolved V gene accounts for under half of the shortfall where checked; the remainder is of unknown origin. The sample profile shows tens of thousands of clones; 94% of them were found once. In total, the top ten clones hold about 0.6% of the sample. Sample: CD4+ T cells from peripheral blood mononuclear cells, taken in the second trimester of pregnancy. Receptors were obtained from a female donor with multiple sclerosis, enrolled in a pregnancy study.

V usage is TRBV9 and J usage is TRBJ1-2, with TRBD1 as a possible D gene (5 bases). The CDR3 loop spans 12 amino acids. V was cut by 2 bases and J by 7 bases, with 9 bases left in between. From germline, CDR1 is SGDLS and CDR2 YYNGEE. CDR3 sequence reads: CASSVGGGGYTF. In nucleotides, the CDR3 is TGTGCCAGCAGCGTTGGGGGAGGTGGCTACACCTTC.

The genes are TRBV6-1 and TRBJ1-5; a weak D match, TRBD1 (6 bases). CDR3 size: 14 residues. The germline CDR1 and CDR2 sequences are MNHNS and SASEGT. Deletions cut 10 bases from V and 5 bases from J, with 18 bases between. The CDR3 bases are TGTGCCACCACGATGGACAGTACATATCAGCCCCAGCATTTT. Translation gives CATTMDSTYQPQHF.

The chain uses TRBV11-2 and TRBJ2-1; D may be TRBD1 (5 bases). V was pared by 3 bases and J by 4 bases, with 10 bases between. The length of the CDR3 is 14 residues. The germline V gene has CDR1 SGHAT and CDR2 FQNNGV. CDR3 region: CASSLVQGYNEQFF. The CDR3 DNA sequence: TGTGCCAGCAGCTTGGTCCAGGGTTACAATGAGCAGTTCTTC.

V usage is TRBV30 and J usage is TRBJ1-4; D ambiguous. The length of the CDR3 is 14 residues. Germline lookup yields CDR1 GTSNPN and CDR2 SVGIG (reference sequence). Trimming took off 2 bases at V and 5 bases at J, with 12 bases between the two ends. The chain's CDR3 is CAWSPGSVNEKLFF. CDR3 DNA sequence: TGTGCCTGGAGTCCTGGCAGTGTCAATGAAAAACTGTTTTTT.

This clone was picked up one time. V gene TRBV19 combines with J gene TRBJ1-3; TRBD1 aligns across 7 bases. V shed 5 bases, J shed 0 bases, and the junction held 7 bases outside the gene matches. This CDR3 has 16 amino acids. Germline-derived CDR1 and CDR2 are LNHDA and SQIVND (reference sequence). CDR3 nucleotides: TGTGCCAGTAGTTTCAGGGGGGAGATCTCTGGAAACACCATATATTTT. This encodes CASSFRGEISGNTIYF.

This sequence joins TRBV5-4 and TRBJ1-2; 9 nucleotides agree with TRBD1. Germline lookup yields CDR1 SGHNT and CDR2 YYREEE (reference sequence). After removal of 1 base from V and 8 bases from J, the junction contained 9 bases not matched to a gene. The CDR3 length is 15 residues. Here the CDR3 reads CASSLPRGQGNGYTF. The CDR3 bases are TGTGCCAGCAGCTTGCCCCGAGGACAGGGGAACGGCTACACCTTC.

The chain carries TRBV19 and TRBJ1-1; D is unclear. This CDR3 has 13 amino acids. Germline lookup yields CDR1 LNHDA and CDR2 SQIVND (reference sequence). With 7 bases removed from V and 5 bases from J, the gap between germline ends came to 14 bases. The CDR3 sequence: CASNTPTGTEAFF. The CDR3 DNA reads TGTGCCAGTAATACACCGACGGGGACTGAAGCTTTCTTT.

The table lists this clone with a few counts. V is TRBV19 and J is TRBJ1-5, with D uncertain. V gave up 5 bases and J gave up 5 bases, with 13 bases separating them. Looked up from germline, CDR1 is LNHDA and CDR2 is SQIVND (reference sequence). There are 14 residues in the CDR3. The CDR3 DNA is TGTGCCAGTAGTCTCTCCGAGGGATATCAGCCCCAGCATTTT. Translated: CASSLSEGYQPQHF.

This chain joins TRBV4-2 and TRBJ2-2; 8 nucleotides match TRBD2. Germline values: CDR1 LGHNA, CDR2 YNFKEQ. The CDR3 spans 14 residues. With V trimmed by 0 bases and J by 6 bases, 0 bases remained unmatched. The CDR3 region is CASSQDGGAGELFF. CDR3 bases: TGTGCCAGCAGCCAAGACGGGGGGGCCGGGGAGCTGTTTTTT.

The rearrangement uses TRBV4-3 and TRBJ1-1; TRBD1 matches at 8 bases. V shed 1 base and J 1 base; nucleotides not matched to a gene: 5. Germline loops: CDR1 LGHNA, CDR2 YSLEER. CDR3 length: 16 amino acids. The CDR3 loop reads CASSQVLGTGNTEAFF. CDR3 nucleotides: TGCGCCAGCAGCCAAGTTTTAGGGACAGGGAACACTGAAGCTTTCTTT.